This TCR beta chain was identified during a study of radiation and T cells in renal cell carcinoma. Here immunoSEQ multiplex PCR was the method, and the copy in TCRdb shows in-frame clones only, minus some. The sample carries about 140,000 clones, 83% recorded once. Time point: baseline pretreatment blood. The treatment is: 15 Gy SBRT to primary tumor, nephrectomy 4 weeks later. Radiation-treated patients gave blood at baseline, week 2 and week 4. Clear cell pathology was present in this patient's renal cell carcinoma. Study results and caveats: Top tumor clonotypes rose in blood 2 weeks post-radiation, then contracted. Pretreatment tumor biopsies were lacking, so baseline clonotypes are unknown.

A word on this clone: The antigen is not known.

The input for sequencing was blood, taken from a patient whose treatment included radiotherapy and nephrectomy. This clonotype was sampled from a woman aged 45-59 years with renal cell carcinoma.

CDR3 protein: CASSLEAGSEQYF. The DNA for the CDR3 is TGCGCCAGCAGCTTGGAGGCGGGATCCGAGCAGTACTTC. The gene calls are TRBV5-1 and TRBJ2-7; possibly TRBD2 for D (6 bases). Germline loops: CDR1 SGHRS, CDR2 YFSETQ. The V end lost 0 bases, the J end lost 6 bases, and 10 bases lay between the germline ends. The CDR3 totals 13 residues.